This TCR beta chain originates from a study of cytomegalovirus exposure and HLA in healthy donors. Overall study context: About 180 million T cells yielded approximately 100 million unique TCR beta sequences, as an earlier analysis found.

Study-wide results and limits: Researchers catalogued 160 or so TCR beta chains as cytomegalovirus-associated. As was reported, the HLA-A and HLA-B alleles of most subjects were accurately predicted from TCR beta sequences.

The study ran its PCR with 60 Vbeta and 13 Jbeta primers. Libraries were prepared by immunoSEQ multiplex PCR; TCRdb keeps only in-frame clonotypes and omits some of them. The sample yields about 78,000 clones, 70% to 85% seen once. About this clone: Antigen: not known.

The sample was PBMCs. The clonotype originates from a woman aged 50 to 65 in good health and CMV-seronegative.

CDR3 residues: CASSEKGPRRYEQYF. The CDR3 nucleotides are TGCGCCAGCAGTGAAAAGGGGCCAAGGCGCTACGAGCAGTACTTC. The V gene is TRBV10-2, the J gene TRBJ2-7, with a possible D match to TRBD1 (5 bases). The CDR3 runs to 15 residues. Trimming removed 3 bases at V and 3 bases at J, with 15 bases between. CDR1 is WSHSY and CDR2 is SAAADI in the germline V gene.